This paragraph covers one T cell receptor beta chain sequence. TCRdb's copy holds only in-frame clones and misses some; the assay was immunoSEQ multiplex PCR. The sample has fewer than 300,000 clones, around 92% seen once. This CDR3 is built from 16 residues. The V and J ends lost 0 bases and 2 bases, in that order; junction bases with no gene match: 3. Germline values: CDR1 MGHRA, CDR2 YSYEKL. The record originates from a study of blood T cell repertoires in COVID-19. The chain has TRBV4-1 and TRBJ2-1; 8 nucleotides line up with TRBD1. The sequenced material came from peripheral blood. The origin of this receptor is a person aged 18 to 29 with COVID-19, enrolled during active disease. The CDR3 sequence is CASSQDPQGAYNEQFF. As DNA, the CDR3 is TGCGCCAGCAGCCAAGATCCACAGGGGGCCTACAATGAGCAGTTCTTC.